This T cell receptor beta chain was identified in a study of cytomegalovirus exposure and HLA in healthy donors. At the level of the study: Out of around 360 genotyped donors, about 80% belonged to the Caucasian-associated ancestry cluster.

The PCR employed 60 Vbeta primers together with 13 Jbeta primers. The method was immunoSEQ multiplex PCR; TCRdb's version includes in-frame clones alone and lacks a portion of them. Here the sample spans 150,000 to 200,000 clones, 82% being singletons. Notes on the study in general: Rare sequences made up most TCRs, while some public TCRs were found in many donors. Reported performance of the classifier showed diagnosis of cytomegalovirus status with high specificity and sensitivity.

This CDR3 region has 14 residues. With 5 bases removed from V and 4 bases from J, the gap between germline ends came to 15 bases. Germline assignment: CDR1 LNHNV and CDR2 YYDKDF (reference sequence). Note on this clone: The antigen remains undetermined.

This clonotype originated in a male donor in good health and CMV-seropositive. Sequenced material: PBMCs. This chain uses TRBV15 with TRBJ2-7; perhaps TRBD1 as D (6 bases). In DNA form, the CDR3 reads TGTGCCACCAGCCCCTCAGGGGACCGGTACGAGCAGTACTTC. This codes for CATSPSGDRYEQYF.